This TCR beta chain was obtained from a study of T-cell reconstitution after alpha-beta-depleted transplantation in children. Study results and limitations: Roughly two months post-transplant, alpha-beta T cells reportedly originated from several hundred graft clones that had expanded. One year after transplant, T-cell counts and diversity came mostly from newly produced T cells. Recipient T cells and thymic progenitors that survived gave rise to the high TCRbeta diversity observed at day 60 in some patients.

Preparation of the TCRbeta library involved a method that used unique molecular identifiers. TCRdb re-analysed the PCR reads in MiXCR, keeping a single row per CDR3 protein. The sample comprises about 460,000 distinct CDR3 sequences, more than 9.5% of which are singletons, and 14% rests with the top ten. The CDR3 is 16 residues long. In germline, CDR1 is SGHRS, CDR2 YFSETQ. Comments on this clonotype: The antigen is undetermined. At one of its ends the junction is not consistent with the germline gene, which may arise from a read error.

The TCR sequence derives from a female patient aged 2-10 years who had a stem cell transplant for aplastic anemia, so the T cells may come from the graft donor. The source was PBMCs, mostly from graft donor cells, collected 180 days after TCRalphabeta/CD19-depleted stem cell transplant. The rearrangement uses TRBV5-1 and TRBJ2-7; D possibly matches TRBD1 or TRBD2 (5 bases each). CDR3: CASSLNRDGRTYEHYF. The DNA of the CDR3 is TGCGCCAGCAGCCTTAACCGGGACGGTAGGACCTACGAGCATTACTTC.